This TCR beta chain was observed in a study of CXCR3-negative and CXCR3-positive naive CD8 T cells. Study-level results: In cryopreserved cells, CXCR3 expression partially decreased, and fresh PBMCs were used in most assays. Naive CXCR3-positive cells had TRB CDR3s more hydrophobic than those of CXCR3-negative naive cells.

Phenotypically, naive CD8+ T cells corresponded to CD45RO-CCR7+CD27+CD95-. On this clonotype: The antigen is unknown.

Carrying UMI labels, the TRB cDNA libraries were prepared through 5' RACE. After re-calling the 5' RACE reads, TCRdb lists one entry per CDR3 protein, DNA absent. The listing contains around 88,000 distinct CDR3 sequences. Germline V gene data show CDR1 as KGHSY and CDR2 as FQNENV. CDR3 length: 16 residues. This receptor was taken from a human donor in good health. Some clones in this sample may be carry-over from other donors' samples. What was sequenced was naive CXCR3+ CD8+ T cells from blood. Documented subset: CD45RO-CCR7+CD27+CD95- naive CD8+ T cells expressing CXCR3 (TNR3+). The V and J genes are TRBV16 and TRBJ2-1; without DNA, the TCRdb call of TRBD2 cannot be checked. The CDR3 here is CASKLAGESSYNEQFF.